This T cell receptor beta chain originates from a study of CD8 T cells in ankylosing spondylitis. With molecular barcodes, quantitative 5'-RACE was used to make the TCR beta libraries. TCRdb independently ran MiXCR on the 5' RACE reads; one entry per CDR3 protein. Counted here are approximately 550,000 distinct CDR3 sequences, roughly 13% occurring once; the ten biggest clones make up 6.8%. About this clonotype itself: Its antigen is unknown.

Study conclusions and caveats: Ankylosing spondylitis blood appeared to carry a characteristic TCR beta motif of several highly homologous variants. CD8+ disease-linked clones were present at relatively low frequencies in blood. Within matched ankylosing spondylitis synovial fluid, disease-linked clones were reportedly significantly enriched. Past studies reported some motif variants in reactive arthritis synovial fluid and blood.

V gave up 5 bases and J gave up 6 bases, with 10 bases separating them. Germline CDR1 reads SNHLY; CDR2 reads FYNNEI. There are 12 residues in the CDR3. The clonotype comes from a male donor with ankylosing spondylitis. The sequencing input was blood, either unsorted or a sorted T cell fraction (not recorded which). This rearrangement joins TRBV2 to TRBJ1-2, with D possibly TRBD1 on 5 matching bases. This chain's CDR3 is CASSLGENGYTF. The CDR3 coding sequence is TGTGCCAGCAGTCTAGGGGAGAATGGCTACACCTTC. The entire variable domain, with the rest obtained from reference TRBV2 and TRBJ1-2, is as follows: EPEVTQTPSHQVTQMGQEVILRCVPISNHLYFYWYRQILGQKVEFLVSFYNNEISEKSEIFDDQFSVERPDGSNFTLKIRSTKLEDSAMYFCASSLGENGYTFGSGTRLTVV.